These T cell receptor beta chains were read from a single sample in a study of blood T cell repertoires in COVID-19. The table came from immunoSEQ multiplex PCR; TCRdb's copy has only in-frame clones and leaves some out. Of about 100,000 clones listed, 70% to 90% are singletons. Sequenced: peripheral blood. The source of these receptors is a human donor in a cohort sampled during active COVID-19. CDR3s include the opening cysteine and the closing phenylalanine or tryptophan. The D gene is left open where the match is weak. Some rows mark clone size as missing; the rest say once, few, many or name a class of expanded clone.

NA	TRBV4-3	TRBJ1-6	NA	TGCGCCAGCAGCCAAGACAGGGTATCACCCCTCCACTTT	CASSQDRVSPLHF
NA	TRBV13	TRBJ1-3	once	TGTGCCAGCAGCTTAGGGTCGTCAGAATCCTCTGGAAACACCATATATTTT	CASSLGSSESSGNTIYF
TRBD2	TRBV3-1/TRBV3-2	TRBJ2-4	NA	TGTGCCAGCAGCCAATTAGCGGGAGGCCTAAACATTCAGTACTTC	CASSQLAGGLNIQYF
TRBD2	TRBV19	TRBJ2-2	NA	TGTGCCAGTAGTGCCCAAGCGGGGATGAACACCGGGGAGCTGTTTTTT	CASSAQAGMNTGELFF
NA	TRBV30	TRBJ2-1	NA	TGTGCCTGGAGCCCGTACAGGTTCAATGAGCAGTTCTTC	CAWSPYRFNEQFF
TRBD2	TRBV12-3/TRBV12-4	TRBJ2-5	once	TGTGCCAGCAGTTGGGAGGGCCAAGAGACCCAGTACTTC	CASSWEGQETQYF
TRBD2	TRBV15	TRBJ2-5	NA	TGTGCCACCAGCAAGTCCCGGGGGGTTCCAGAGACCCAGTACTTC	CATSKSRGVPETQYF
NA	TRBV28	TRBJ2-1	NA	TGTGCCAGCAGTTTAGAGCGGGCCGCCTACAATGAGCAGTTCTTC	CASSLERAAYNEQFF
NA	TRBV27	TRBJ2-7	NA	TGTGCCAGCAGTTCCCTCACAGCCCCTTGGGAGCAGTACTTC	CASSSLTAPWEQYF
NA	TRBV10-2	TRBJ2-5	NA	TGCGCCAGCACCCCGGGGCGGGGACGGGAGACCCAGTACTTC	CASTPGRGRETQYF
TRBD2	TRBV19	TRBJ2-1	NA	TGTGCCAGTAGTATCTGGGGCGGGAGCCCCTACAATGAGCAGTTCTTC	CASSIWGGSPYNEQFF
NA	TRBV7-2	TRBJ2-5	NA	TGTGCCAGCGCTAGGGGGGGAAACCAAGAGACCCAGTACTTC	CASARGGNQETQYF
TRBD1	TRBV5-4	TRBJ1-2	NA	TGTGCCAGCAGCCAACCCGACAGGGGATATGGCTACACCTTC	CASSQPDRGYGYTF
NA	TRBV30	TRBJ2-7	NA	TGTGCCTGGAGTGTACGGGTACCCCACCAGCAGTACTTC	CAWSVRVPHQQYF
TRBD1	TRBV30	TRBJ1-4	NA	TGTGCCTGGAAAGGGACAGGGTTCGGTACTAATGAAAAACTGTTTTTT	CAWKGTGFGTNEKLFF
TRBD2	TRBV3-1/TRBV3-2	TRBJ2-3	NA	TGTGCCAGCAGCCCCAGAGCGGGGGGGGGAGATACGCAGTATTTT	CASSPRAGGGDTQYF
TRBD1	TRBV7-2	TRBJ2-2	NA	TGTGCCAGCAGCTTACGGCAGGGGGCAGTCGGGGAGCTGTTTTTT	CASSLRQGAVGELFF
NA	TRBV3-1/TRBV3-2	TRBJ1-5	few	TGTGCCAGCAGCCAAGATCTGAGTCAGCCCCAGCATTTT	CASSQDLSQPQHF
NA	TRBV5-1	TRBJ2-1	NA	TGCGCCAGCAGCGGGAGCGCCATCGAGCAGTTCTTC	CASSGSAIEQFF
TRBD2	TRBV30	TRBJ2-2	NA	TGTGCCTGGAGACCGGGAGGGGACACCGGGGAGCTGTTTTTT	CAWRPGGDTGELFF
TRBD1	TRBV28	TRBJ1-4	NA	TGTGCCAGCACCCAACGGGGACAGACCTATCCAACTAATGAAAAACTGTTTTTT	CASTQRGQTYPTNEKLFF
TRBD1	TRBV4-1	TRBJ1-2	NA	TGCGCCAGCAGCCAATCCGAAGCGGACAGGAATGGCTACACCTTC	CASSQSEADRNGYTF
NA	TRBV24-1	TRBJ2-5	NA	TGTGCCACCAGTGATGACCGCCCAGGGGATATAGAGACCCAGTACTTC	CATSDDRPGDIETQYF
TRBD1	TRBV27	TRBJ2-1	NA	TGTGCCAGCAGTTTGGGGACAGGGAGAGGGGGAGAGCAGTTCTTC	CASSLGTGRGGEQFF
TRBD1	TRBV5-1	TRBJ2-7	NA	TGCGCCAGCAGCTTGCCTACCGGGACAGGGGGAGACGAGCAGTACTTC	CASSLPTGTGGDEQYF
TRBD2	TRBV5-1	TRBJ2-7	NA	TGCGCCAGCAGCTTGGGTACTAGCGGGGGAACCGAGTACTTC	CASSLGTSGGTEYF
NA	TRBV28	TRBJ1-3	NA	TGTGCCAGCAGTCTCCTCGGATCCGGGACTGCCTCTGGAAACACCATATATTTT	CASSLLGSGTASGNTIYF
NA	TRBV10-3	TRBJ2-7	NA	TGTGCCATCAGTGATCCGAACTCGGCTAGTACCGAGCAGTACTTC	CAISDPNSASTEQYF
NA	TRBV7-3	TRBJ2-5	NA	TGTGCCAGTACCCCCCCTAGCGCGCGGAAGACCCAGTACTTC	CASTPPSARKTQYF
TRBD1	TRBV9	TRBJ1-2	NA	TGTGCCAGCAGCGCGACAGGGGCTAACTATGGCTACACCTTC	CASSATGANYGYTF
TRBD1	TRBV5-6	TRBJ1-1	NA	TGTGCCAGCAGCTTGGTCCGACAGGGGAACACTGAAGCTTTCTTT	CASSLVRQGNTEAFF
TRBD1	TRBV27	TRBJ1-5	few	TGTGCCAGCAGTCCGGGACAGGGGGTCCTAGGGCCCCAGCATTTT	CASSPGQGVLGPQHF
NA	TRBV2	TRBJ1-2	NA	TGTGCCGGGGGGAAAGAAGGGTTTGGCTACACCTTC	CAGGKEGFGYTF
NA	TRBV2	TRBJ1-4	NA	TGTGCCAGCAGTAGGGACATCCCTAATGAAAAACTGTTTTTT	CASSRDIPNEKLFF
TRBD1	TRBV7-2	TRBJ1-1	NA	TGTGCCAGCAGCATGACAGGGGGCGGGTACACTGAAGCTTTCTTT	CASSMTGGGYTEAFF
NA	TRBV2	TRBJ1-6	NA	TGTGCCAGCTCCCCTTCAGGGCTATACTCACCCCTCCACTTT	CASSPSGLYSPLHF
TRBD1	TRBV7-3	TRBJ1-1	NA	TGTGCCAGCAGCCCCGGGACAGGGATGAACACTGAAGCTTTCTTT	CASSPGTGMNTEAFF
TRBD1	TRBV12-5	TRBJ1-1	few	TGTGCTAGTGGTTTGCAGGGGGGCACTGAAGCTTTCTTT	CASGLQGGTEAFF
TRBD1	TRBV4-2	TRBJ1-2	NA	TGTGCCAGCAGCCAAGCGGGGGGCAGGGGGCCTGTCGGCTACACCTTC	CASSQAGGRGPVGYTF
NA	TRBV2	TRBJ2-5	NA	TGTGCCAGCAGTGCCCCGGTTGTCCTTCAAGAGACCCAGTACTTC	CASSAPVVLQETQYF
NA	TRBV6-5	TRBJ1-3	NA	TGTGCCAGCACCACAGGCGATGGAAACACCATATATTTT	CASTTGDGNTIYF
TRBD2	TRBV24-1	TRBJ2-1	NA	TGTGCCACCAGTGATTTGGGGACTAGCGGGCCTTCCCCCGCCGCCTACAATGAGCAGTTCTTC	CATSDLGTSGPSPAAYNEQFF
TRBD2	TRBV9	TRBJ2-2	NA	TGTGCCAGCACCAGCGGGGGGCGAGCGAACACCGGGGAGCTGTTTTTT	CASTSGGRANTGELFF
TRBD2	TRBV3-1/TRBV3-2	TRBJ2-2	NA	TGTGCCAGCAGCCAGCCGGGAGGCGGGGAGCTGTTTTTT	CASSQPGGGELFF
NA	TRBV19	TRBJ2-7	few	TGTGCCAGTAGTAGTGGCAGTCAATATACGGAGCAGTACTTC	CASSSGSQYTEQYF
TRBD1	TRBV19	TRBJ2-4	few	TGTGCCAGTAGACAGGGGCCCCAAAACATTCAGTACTTC	CASRQGPQNIQYF
NA	TRBV24-1	TRBJ1-1	once	TGTGCCACCAGTGATTATAGTTACACTGAAGCTTTCTTT	CATSDYSYTEAFF
TRBD1	TRBV9	TRBJ1-2	NA	TGTGCCAGCAGCGTAGCCGGACAGGGTGGCTACACCTTC	CASSVAGQGGYTF
NA	TRBV12-3/TRBV12-4	TRBJ2-5	NA	TGTGCCAGCAGTTTAGCGGGGGGGCCCCAGTACTTC	CASSLAGGPQYF
NA	TRBV2	TRBJ1-1	once	TGTGCCAGCAGTGAGCGACCCACTATAAGAGCTTTCTTT	CASSERPTIRAFF
NA	TRBV6-5	TRBJ1-1	NA	TGTGCCAGCAGGAGAGACACAATGAACACTGAAGCTTTCTTT	CASRRDTMNTEAFF
TRBD2	TRBV10-1	TRBJ2-1	NA	TGCGCCAGCCGAGGACTAGCCGGTGAGCAGTTCTTC	CASRGLAGEQFF
NA	TRBV5-1	TRBJ2-5	NA	TGCGCCAGCAGCCCGGAAGGATTGGAGGTTCTCCAAGAGACCCAGTACTTC	CASSPEGLEVLQETQYF
NA	TRBV3-1/TRBV3-2	TRBJ1-4	once	TGTGCCAGCAGCCACACACACGAGGAACTGTTTTTT	CASSHTHEELFF
TRBD1	TRBV5-1	TRBJ2-7	NA	TGCGCCAGCAGCTTAGGGACAGTGACGTACGAGCAGTACTTC	CASSLGTVTYEQYF